Listed below are T cell receptor beta chains from one sample, sequenced in a study of OX40 agonist ivuxolimab in advanced cancers. Some clones are missing from TCRdb's copy, which holds only in-frame ones; the method was immunoSEQ multiplex PCR. Among 35,000 to 50,000 clones listed, more than 75% were seen once. Sequenced here: CD4+ or CD8+ T cells sorted from blood, sampled in a trial of the OX40 agonist ivuxolimab. The receptors originated from an adult with an advanced solid tumor such as melanoma, head and neck, liver or kidney cancer. CDR3s include the opening cysteine and the closing phenylalanine or tryptophan. D genes are given only for firm matches. For some rows the clone size is stated as once, few or many, or as a class when expanded; others skip it.

clone_size d_call j_call v_call cdr3_aa cdr3_nt
many . TRBJ1-5 TRBV6-1 CASTTLRGQPQHF TGTGCCAGCACTACGCTTAGGGGTCAGCCCCAGCATTTT
once TRBD1 TRBJ2-2 TRBV19 CASSIDGTAAGELFF TGTGCCAGTAGTATCGATGGGACAGCAGCCGGGGAGCTGTTTTTT
few . TRBJ2-1 TRBV9 CASSAGLQHYNEQFF TGTGCCAGCAGCGCCGGACTACAGCACTACAATGAGCAGTTCTTC
. . TRBJ1-1 TRBV29-1 CSVEGAGYAFF TGCAGCGTTGAAGGGGCAGGGTACGCTTTCTTT
. . TRBJ1-3 TRBV10-1 CASSDGLSGNTIYF TGCGCCAGCAGTGACGGACTATCTGGAAACACCATATATTTT
. . TRBJ1-2 TRBV6-5 CASNSYGYTF TGTGCCAGCAATTCCTATGGCTACACCTTC
. . TRBJ2-2 TRBV19 CASSIGLGGGELFF TGTGCCAGTAGTATTGGCTTGGGCGGCGGGGAGCTGTTTTTT
. . TRBJ1-1 TRBV19 CAPRNTEAFF TGTGCCCCCAGGAACACTGAAGCTTTCTTT
once TRBD1 TRBJ1-2 TRBV4-3 CASSQTTGGYGYTF TGCGCCAGCAGCCAAACGACAGGGGGCTATGGCTACACCTTC
large TRBD2 TRBJ2-7 TRBV6-1 CASSEDGGGGNEQYF TGTGCCAGCAGTGAAGATGGCGGGGGTGGCAACGAGCAGTACTTC
. . TRBJ1-1 TRBV5-1 CASSLGEAQAFF TGCGCCAGCAGCTTGGGGGAGGCGCAAGCTTTCTTT
few TRBD1 TRBJ2-1 TRBV27 CASIPTGESSYNEQFF TGTGCCAGCATTCCAACAGGGGAGAGCTCCTACAATGAGCAGTTCTTC
. TRBD2 TRBJ2-7 TRBV6-6 CASSSRREAPGEQYF TGTGCCAGCAGTTCTCGACGGGAGGCCCCAGGCGAGCAGTACTTC
. . TRBJ2-7 TRBV5-8 CASSQGALAVQYF TGTGCCAGCAGCCAAGGGGCACTGGCTGTGCAGTACTTC
. . TRBJ2-7 TRBV14 CASSQYVGQSYEQYF TGTGCCAGCAGCCAGTATGTAGGCCAAAGCTACGAGCAGTACTTC
. . TRBJ1-3 TRBV27 CASSPGSSGNTIYF TGTGCCAGCAGCCCTGGGTCCTCTGGAAACACCATATATTTT